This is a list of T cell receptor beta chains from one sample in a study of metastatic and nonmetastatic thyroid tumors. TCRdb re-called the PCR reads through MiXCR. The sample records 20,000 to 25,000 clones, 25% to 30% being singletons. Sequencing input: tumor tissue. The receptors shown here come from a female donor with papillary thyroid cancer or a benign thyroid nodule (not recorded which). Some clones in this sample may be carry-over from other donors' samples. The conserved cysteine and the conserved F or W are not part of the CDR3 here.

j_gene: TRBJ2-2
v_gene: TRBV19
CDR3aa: ASSITGWPGTGELF

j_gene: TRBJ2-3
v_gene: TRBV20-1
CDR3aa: SAKEGGGPSQY

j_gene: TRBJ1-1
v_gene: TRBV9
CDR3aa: ASSVSSGSRNTEAF

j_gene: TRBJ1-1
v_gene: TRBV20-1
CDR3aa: SSRGQGGTEAF

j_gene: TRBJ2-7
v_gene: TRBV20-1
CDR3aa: SAPVDWGYEQY

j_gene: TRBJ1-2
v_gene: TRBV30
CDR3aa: AWSVQYPGHGYT

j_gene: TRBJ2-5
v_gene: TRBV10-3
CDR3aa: AISESIGRKGQETQY

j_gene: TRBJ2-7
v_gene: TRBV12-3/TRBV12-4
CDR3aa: ASRGRGRPEQY

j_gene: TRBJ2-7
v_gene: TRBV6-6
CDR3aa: ASSYSVRAPSYEQY

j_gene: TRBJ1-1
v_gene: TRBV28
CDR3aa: ASSFSGTPEAF

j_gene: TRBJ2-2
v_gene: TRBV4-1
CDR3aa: ASSPLGGGTGVDGELF

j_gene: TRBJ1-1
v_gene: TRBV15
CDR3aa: ATSRLGTATEAF

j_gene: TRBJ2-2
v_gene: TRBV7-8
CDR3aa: ASILVGVTGELF

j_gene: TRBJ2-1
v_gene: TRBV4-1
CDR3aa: ASSQPVLAGCNEQF

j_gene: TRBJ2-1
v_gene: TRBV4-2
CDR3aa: ASSQDGEGGENNEQF

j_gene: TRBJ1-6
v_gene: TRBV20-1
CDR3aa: SAYLTGDNSPLH

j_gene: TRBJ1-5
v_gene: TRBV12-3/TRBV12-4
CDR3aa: ASSLSGRQQPQH

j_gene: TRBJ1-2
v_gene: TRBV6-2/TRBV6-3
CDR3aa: ASSWSISGYT

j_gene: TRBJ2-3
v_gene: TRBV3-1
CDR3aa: ASSQIATDTQY

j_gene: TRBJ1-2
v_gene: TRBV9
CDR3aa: ASSVGQGGRYT

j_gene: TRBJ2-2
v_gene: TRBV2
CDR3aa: ASKQELTTGELF

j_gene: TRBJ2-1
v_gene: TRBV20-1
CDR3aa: SARDSWNHEQF

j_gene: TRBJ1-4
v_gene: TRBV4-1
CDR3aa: ASSQERLNEKLF

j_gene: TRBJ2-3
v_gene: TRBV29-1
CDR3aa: SVDSQVGADTQY

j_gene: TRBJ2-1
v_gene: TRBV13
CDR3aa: ASSLEEVAGANEQF

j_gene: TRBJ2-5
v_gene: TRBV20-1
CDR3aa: SARKGGQQRQGTQY

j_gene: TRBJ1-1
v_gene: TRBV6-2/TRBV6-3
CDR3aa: ASSNILTAASEAF

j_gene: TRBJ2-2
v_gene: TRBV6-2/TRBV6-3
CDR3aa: ASSTRGGTGELF

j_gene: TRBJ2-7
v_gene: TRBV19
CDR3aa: ASSRPMSPYEQY

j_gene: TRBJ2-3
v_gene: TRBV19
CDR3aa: ASSLAGAFTDTQY

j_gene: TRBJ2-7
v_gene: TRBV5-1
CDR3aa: ASSFRSPDPSGSGSYEQY

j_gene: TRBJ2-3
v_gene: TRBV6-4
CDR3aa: ASSDSYTDTQY

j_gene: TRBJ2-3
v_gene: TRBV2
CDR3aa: ASRKGGGFTDTQY

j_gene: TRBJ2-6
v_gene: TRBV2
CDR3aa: ASSESPRRQRSGSNVLT

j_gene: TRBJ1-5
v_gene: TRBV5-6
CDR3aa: ASSLSKGPSNHPPH

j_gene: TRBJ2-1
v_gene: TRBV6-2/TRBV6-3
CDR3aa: ATRPGLAANEQF

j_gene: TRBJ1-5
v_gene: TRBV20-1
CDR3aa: SLGTGGDQPQH

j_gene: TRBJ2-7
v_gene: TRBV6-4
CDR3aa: ASSEGPSYEQY

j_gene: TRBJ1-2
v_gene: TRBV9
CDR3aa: ASSVGGVDYGYT

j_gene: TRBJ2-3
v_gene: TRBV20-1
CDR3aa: SARDLVAWPTDTQY

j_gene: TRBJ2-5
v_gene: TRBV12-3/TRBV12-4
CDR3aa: ASSRVGLAGDPKETQY

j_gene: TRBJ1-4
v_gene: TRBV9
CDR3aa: ASSVRTGLDEKLF

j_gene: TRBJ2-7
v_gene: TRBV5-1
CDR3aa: ASSFTCPGSSYEQY

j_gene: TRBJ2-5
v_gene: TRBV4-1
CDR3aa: ASSQVGFTSRQGGIQETQY

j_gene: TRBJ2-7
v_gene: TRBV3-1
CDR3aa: ASSFIASEQY

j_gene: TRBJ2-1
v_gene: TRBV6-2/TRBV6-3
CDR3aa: ASNAHKDGYNEQF

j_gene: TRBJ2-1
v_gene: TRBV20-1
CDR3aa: SASGTTNEQF

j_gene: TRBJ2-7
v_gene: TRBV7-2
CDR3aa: ASSTAGTDYYEQY

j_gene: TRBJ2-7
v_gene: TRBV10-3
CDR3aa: AISERGSSHEQY

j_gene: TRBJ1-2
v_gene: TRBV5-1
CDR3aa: ASSGGQGGNYGYT

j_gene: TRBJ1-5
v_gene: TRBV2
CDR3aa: ASSEGTVSGHPQH

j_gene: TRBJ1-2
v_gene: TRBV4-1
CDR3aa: ASSQDYMPGKANYGYT

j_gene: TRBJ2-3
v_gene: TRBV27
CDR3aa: ASSIADTQY

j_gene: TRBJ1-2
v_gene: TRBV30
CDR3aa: AWSYKTGGYGYT

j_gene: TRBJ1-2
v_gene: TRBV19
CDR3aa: ASSIPSDREEGYT

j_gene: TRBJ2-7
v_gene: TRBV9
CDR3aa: ASSVSGSGSSYEQY

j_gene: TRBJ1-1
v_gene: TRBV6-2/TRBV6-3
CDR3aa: ASSYEGAILGTEAF

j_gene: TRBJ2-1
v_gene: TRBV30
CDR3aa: AWTTTNEQF

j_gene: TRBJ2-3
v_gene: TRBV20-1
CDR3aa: SARDGQKSTDTQY

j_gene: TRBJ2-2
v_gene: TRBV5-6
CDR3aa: ASSLPSGGNTGELF